These 9 T cell receptor beta chains originate from one sample sequenced in a study of CXCR3-negative and CXCR3-positive naive CD8 T cells. The authors made the TRB cDNA libraries by 5' RACE using UMI labels. TCRdb reworked the 5' RACE reads into one entry per CDR3 protein, no DNA. The sample totals around 92,000 distinct CDR3 sequences. Sequencing used naive CXCR3- CD8+ T cells from blood. Stated subset: CD45RO-CCR7+CD27+CD95- naive CD8+ T cells lacking CXCR3 (TNR3-). The source of these receptors is a human donor in good health. Some clones in this sample may be carry-over from other donors' samples.

The chain employs TRBV7-8 and TRBJ2-1; as DNA is missing, the TRBD2 call by TCRdb cannot be tested. CDR3 length: 15 amino acids. Germline V gene data show CDR1 as SGHVS and CDR2 as FQNEAQ. The chain's CDR3 is CASTKTSGTYNEQFF.

The chain combines TRBV2 with TRBJ1-1; the TCRdb call, TRBD1, lacks DNA for checking. The CDR3 extends over 15 amino acids. The germline gives CDR1 SNHLY, CDR2 FYNNEI. The CDR3 reads CASVRDREMNTEAFF.

The chain uses TRBV29-1 and TRBJ2-1; with no DNA, the TCRdb D assignment of TRBD1 cannot be verified. This CDR3 has 14 amino acids. Germline V gene lookup returns CDR1 SQVTM and CDR2 ANQGSEA. CDR3 region: CSVEAPREGDEQFF.

The chain recombines TRBV23-1 with TRBJ2-7; TCRdb picks TRBD1, but there is no DNA to check that call. TRBV23-1 is placed among ORFs of uncertain function. The CDR3 spans 19 residues. The CDR3 here is CASSLRRLFPRDRAYEQYF.

This chain links TRBV12-3 or TRBV12-4 with TRBJ2-1; TCRdb proposes TRBD2, but this gene call is untestable without DNA. This CDR3 has 16 residues. The CDR3 region is CASSFRPTARDYEQFF.

The rearrangement links TRBV30 to TRBJ2-3; the TCRdb call, TRBD2, lacks DNA for checking. The CDR3 totals 11 residues. Germline V gene lookup returns CDR1 GTSNPN and CDR2 SVGIG (reference sequence). The CDR3 loop reads CAWSGGDTQYF. The full variable domain, in which reference TRBV30 and TRBJ2-3 provide the parts outside the CDR3, is SQTIHQWPATLVQPVGSPLSLECTVEGTSNPNLYWYRQAAGRGLQLLFYSVGIGQISSEVPQNLSASRPQDRQFILSSKKLLLSDSGFYLCAWSGGDTQYFGPGTRLTVL.

The J gene is TRBJ2-7, the V gene TRBV7-9; checking the TCRdb D call of TRBD2 is not possible without DNA. The CDR3 loop spans 15 amino acids. Germline V gives CDR1 SEHNR, CDR2 FQNEAQ (reference sequence). The CDR3: CASSLKLAGSYEQYF.

The chain carries TRBV3-1 and TRBJ2-3; TCRdb's D call of TRBD2 is untestable without DNA. CDR3 length: 16 amino acids. Per the germline V gene, CDR1 is LGHDT and CDR2 is YNNKEL (reference sequence). CDR3 sequence reads: CASSDNTAPSTDTQYF.

The chain couples TRBV7-9 to TRBJ2-1. The CDR3 covers 13 residues. Germline V gene data show CDR1 as SEHNR and CDR2 as FQNEAQ (reference sequence). CDR3 amino acids: CASSLAVHNEQFF.